These 21 T cell receptor beta chains came from one sample sequenced in a study of graft-versus-host responses after intestinal transplantation. Clones were read by immunoSEQ multiplex PCR, and TCRdb kept only the in-frame ones, dropping some. This repertoire shows around 33,000 clones, about 93% found once; its top ten account for roughly 0.8%. This specimen was PBMCs, taken 16 days after intestinal transplant. These receptors were collected from a human patient who received an intestinal transplant, so some T cells may come from the graft donor.

The V call is TRBV4-1, the J call TRBJ2-7, with 9 bases matching TRBD2. V dropped 4 bases and J dropped 6; count of bases not matched to a gene: 4. This CDR3 comprises 13 residues. Germline V CDR1 and CDR2: MGHRA, YSYEKL. The CDR3 is CASSPLAGSEQYF. DNA for the CDR3: TGCGCCAGCAGCCCCCTAGCGGGAAGCGAGCAGTACTTC.

The rearrangement uses TRBV6-5 and TRBJ2-7; 10 bases map to TRBD2. The CDR3 has 15 amino acids. Trimming removed 0 bases from V and 4 bases from J; junction bases left unmatched: 3. The germline CDR1 and CDR2 sequences are MNHEY and SVGAGI. The CDR3 nucleotides are TGTGCCAGCAGTTACTCAAGCGGGAGGGTTTACGAGCAGTACTTC. As protein: CASSYSSGRVYEQYF.

The chain links TRBV11-3 to TRBJ1-1; a weak D match, TRBD1 (6 bases). The V and J ends lost 0 bases and 5 bases respectively, with 16 bases between them. Germline-derived CDR1 and CDR2 are SGHNT and YENEEA. This CDR3 is 16 amino acids long. The CDR3 spells CASSLDVGRGNTEAFF. CDR3 nucleotides: TGTGCCAGCAGCTTAGACGTCGGCAGGGGTAATACTGAAGCTTTCTTT.

The V and J genes are TRBV14 and TRBJ2-5, with D possibly matching TRBD2 (6 bases). From germline, CDR1 is SGHDN and CDR2 FVKESK. Trimming took 1 base from V and 4 from J, leaving 10 bases between them. The CDR3 sequence is 14 residues long. The CDR3 loop reads CASSQGLGLETQYF. The CDR3 DNA sequence: TGTGCCAGCAGCCAAGGACTAGGCCTAGAGACCCAGTACTTC.

This chain uses TRBV15 with TRBJ1-2, with D maybe TRBD1 (6 bases). Per the germline V gene, CDR1 is LNHNV and CDR2 is YYDKDF (reference sequence). Trimming took off 1 base at V and 2 bases at J, with 11 bases between the two ends. The CDR3 length is 15 residues. The DNA for the CDR3 is TGTGCCACCAGCAGAGGCGGGGGCGCAAACTATGGCTACACCTTC. This gives the protein CATSRGGGANYGYTF.

The rearrangement links TRBV30 to TRBJ1-2, with D perhaps TRBD1 (5 bases). CDR1 and CDR2 from the germline V gene are GTSNPN and SVGIG (reference sequence). The CDR3 totals 17 residues. V was shortened by 3 bases and J by 4 bases, with 24 bases between the two germline ends. The CDR3 here is CAWSPGESGIGTYGYTF. The CDR3 DNA is TGTGCCTGGAGCCCGGGGGAATCGGGGATAGGGACCTATGGCTACACCTTC.

This CDR3 reads CAWGLGTEAFF. CDR3 sequence (DNA): TGTGCCTGGGGCTTGGGCACTGAAGCTTTCTTT. The chain has TRBV30 and TRBJ1-1, with D unclear. Germline V CDR1 and CDR2: GTSNPN, SVGIG (reference sequence). The length of the CDR3 is 11 residues. Trimming took 5 bases from V and 4 from J, leaving 8 bases between them.

The chain combines TRBV10-3 with TRBJ2-7; a possible D gene is TRBD1 (5 bases). From germline, CDR1 is ENHRY and CDR2 SYGVKD. Trimming removed 6 bases at V and 1 base at J, with 16 bases between. The CDR3 covers 15 residues. The DNA for the CDR3 is TGTGCCATCAGGACCGAAGGGGCAAGTTCCTACGAGCAGTACTTC. It translates to CAIRTEGASSYEQYF.

The genes are TRBV10-3 and TRBJ2-7; unclear D gene. This CDR3 comprises 13 residues. V was trimmed by 10 bases and J by 0 bases, leaving 13 bases between them. Germline loops: CDR1 ENHRY, CDR2 SYGVKD. CDR3 DNA: TGTGCCACCATGGACCCGAGCTCCTACGAGCAGTACTTC. Translation: CATMDPSSYEQYF.

The gene calls are TRBV7-9 and TRBJ2-7; D unclear. V lost 2 bases, J lost 9 bases, and 14 bases lay in between. CDR1 is SEHNR and CDR2 is FQNEAQ in the germline V gene (reference sequence). CDR3 length: 13 amino acids. DNA for the CDR3: TGTGCCAGCAGCTTAAATCCGGTATCGGGGCAGTACTTC. Translation: CASSLNPVSGQYF.

The V call is TRBV11-3, the J call TRBJ1-1; 7 nucleotides align to TRBD1. The CDR3 totals 13 residues. After removal of 5 bases from V and 4 bases from J, the junction contained 4 bases not matched to a gene. Germline V CDR1 and CDR2: SGHNT, YENEEA. CDR3 in amino acids: CASSATGATEAFF. The CDR3 DNA is TGTGCCAGCAGCGCCACAGGGGCCACTGAAGCTTTCTTT.

V is TRBV10-3 and J is TRBJ1-1; no reliable D call. The germline V gene encodes CDR1 ENHRY and CDR2 SYGVKD. V lost 5 bases to trimming and J lost 8 bases, with 9 bases between them. CDR3 length: 11 amino acids. Here the CDR3 reads CAISTATEAFF. CDR3 coding DNA: TGTGCCATCAGTACAGCGACCGAAGCTTTCTTT.

V and J are TRBV7-3 and TRBJ2-3; D might be TRBD2 (5 bases). V shed 1 base and J shed 6 bases, with 17 bases lying between them. Germline CDR1 reads SGHTA; CDR2 reads FQGTGA. The CDR3 is made up of 16 amino acids. In DNA form, the CDR3 reads TGTGCCAGCAGCTTAATAAGCGGCGCTAGCCGTGATACGCAGTATTTT. It translates to CASSLISGASRDTQYF.

The chain recombines TRBV5-6 with TRBJ2-1, with D maybe TRBD1 (6 bases). Germline V gene sequence: CDR1 SGHDT, CDR2 YYEEEE. The CDR3 consists of 13 residues. V lost 0 bases to trimming and J lost 10 bases, with 11 bases between them. CDR3 sequence: CASSLGTVREQFF. The CDR3 DNA is TGTGCCAGCAGCTTGGGGACAGTACGAGAGCAGTTCTTC. The variable domain in full, with the rest retrieved from reference TRBV5-6 and TRBJ2-1, is DAGVTQSPTHLIKTRGQQVTLRCSPKSGHDTVSWYQQALGQGPQFIFQYYEEEERQRGNFPDRFSGHQFPNYSSELNVNALLLGDSALYLCASSLGTVREQFFGPGTRLTVL.

The chain is built from TRBV9 and TRBJ1-5; no definite D call. V was pared by 0 bases and J by 5 bases, with 15 bases between. CDR3 length equals 16 residues. The V gene's germline CDR1 is SGDLS and CDR2 YYNGEE. CDR3 residues: CASSVVLLRTDQPQHF. Here the CDR3 DNA reads TGTGCCAGCAGCGTAGTTTTACTTAGAACGGATCAGCCCCAGCATTTT.

The rearrangement uses TRBV6-5 and TRBJ1-1; TRBD1 matches 7 bases. This CDR3 comprises 13 residues. The V and J ends lost 6 bases and 7 bases, in that order; junction bases with no gene match: 8. Germline V CDR1 and CDR2: MNHEY, SVGAGI. CDR3 coding DNA: TGTGCCAGCAGCCGCCCGACAGGGATTGAAGCTTTCTTT. This gives the protein CASSRPTGIEAFF.

The J gene is TRBJ2-5, the V gene TRBV7-9; D uncertain. Germline V CDR1 and CDR2: SEHNR, FQNEAQ (reference sequence). Trimming shortened V by 5 bases and J by 5 bases, and 18 bases separated the two germline ends. The CDR3 is made up of 15 amino acids. CDR3 amino acids: CASSPSPGPFETQYF. Written as DNA, the CDR3 is TGTGCCAGCAGCCCGTCCCCCGGGCCCTTCGAGACCCAGTACTTC.

The chain links TRBV6-5 to TRBJ1-1; possibly TRBD1 for D (5 bases). The CDR3 covers 13 residues. CDR1 and CDR2 from the germline V gene are MNHEY and SVGAGI. V was cut by 2 bases and J by 5 bases, with 9 bases left in between. The DNA for the CDR3 is TGTGCCAGCAGTTACCCGGGGGGGACTGAAGCTTTCTTT. Translation gives CASSYPGGTEAFF.

The gene calls are TRBV6-4 and TRBJ2-1; 7 bases map to TRBD2. This CDR3 is 14 amino acids long. Germline assignment: CDR1 MRHNA and CDR2 SNTAGT. J was trimmed by 7 bases and V by 3 bases; bases with no gene match: 6. The CDR3 loop is CASSEAGSANEQFF. The CDR3 DNA is TGTGCCAGCAGTGAAGCGGGATCAGCGAATGAGCAGTTCTTC.

The CDR3 nucleotides are TGTGCCACCAGCAGAGATGGGACTAGCGGATCAGAGCAGTTCTTC. Its translation is CATSRDGTSGSEQFF. The V call is TRBV15, the J call TRBJ2-1; 11 positions agree with TRBD2. The germline CDR1 and CDR2 sequences are LNHNV and YYDKDF (reference sequence). CDR3 length: 15 residues. J was trimmed by 10 bases and V by 0 bases; bases with no gene match: 5.

The J gene is TRBJ2-3, the V gene TRBV7-3, with 7 bases that match TRBD1. Germline loops: CDR1 SGHTA, CDR2 FQGTGA. This CDR3 region has 17 residues. J gave up 1 base and V 5 bases, and 12 bases lay outside the gene matches. The CDR3 loop is CASSDMGEGAGTDTQYF. The CDR3 DNA reads as TGTGCCAGCAGCGACATGGGAGAGGGGGCAGGCACAGATACGCAGTATTTT.